The present T cell receptor (beta chain) was sequenced within a study of T cell responses to AZD1222 COVID-19 vaccine. Study-wide points: Vaccination with two AZD1222 doses was followed by a rise in Spike-specific TCR breadth and depth.

Germline CDR1 reads SGHAT; CDR2 reads FQNNGV. This CDR3 is built from 17 residues. V was trimmed by 0 bases and J by 1 base, leaving 16 bases between them. Profiled with immunoSEQ multiplex PCR; TCRdb holds only in-frame clones, not every one. The sample shows over 95,000 clones, roughly 89% of them seen only once. The table lists this clone with a few counts. The antigen is not known. The source material was peripheral blood, sampled on day 0 of AZD1222 vaccination. The clonotype was recovered from an adult in good health. V usage is TRBV11-2 and J usage is TRBJ2-7; D call uncertain. The CDR3 is CASSLEVLTLDSYEQYF. CDR3 nucleotide sequence: TGTGCCAGCAGCTTAGAAGTTCTGACGTTAGATTCCTACGAGCAGTACTTC.